A single sample is the source of the 24 T cell receptor beta chains below, sequenced in a study of identical twins. Each CDR3 protein is one row after TCRdb ran MiXCR on the 5' RACE reads. Of around 1.7 million distinct CDR3 sequences detected, under 35% appear once; the ten largest clones hold 0.25% to 0.3%. Sample: cord blood. These receptors originate from a newborn girl in good health.

This clonotype turned up a few times. CDR3 nucleotide sequence: TGTGCCAGCAGCATGTGGGAGAGCTCCTACAATGAGCAGTTCTTC. Amino acids: CASSMWESSYNEQFF. The chain links TRBV3-1 to TRBJ2-1; TRBD2 is a possible D gene (5 bases). V was cut by 5 bases and J by 0 bases, with 11 bases left in between. CDR1 and CDR2 from the germline V gene are LGHDT and YNNKEL (reference sequence). The CDR3 is 15 residues long.

The rearrangement joins TRBV7-9 to TRBJ2-7; D not certain. V was clipped by 5 bases and J by 7 bases, with 15 bases between them. CDR3 length: 13 residues. The germline V gene encodes CDR1 SEHNR and CDR2 FQNEAQ (reference sequence). The CDR3 DNA follows: TGTGCCAGCAGCCCGTACACCTACAATGAGCAGTACTTC. This encodes CASSPYTYNEQYF.

The table lists this clonotype with a few counts. V is TRBV11-2 and J is TRBJ1-1, with D unresolved. This CDR3 has 13 residues. CDR1 is SGHAT and CDR2 is FQNNGV in the germline V gene. Trimming removed 5 bases at V and 9 bases at J, with 16 bases between. CDR3 in DNA: TGTGCCAGCAGCCCCGGAACGGTTTTGCAAGCTTTCTTT. Translated: CASSPGTVLQAFF.

This clonotype was observed a few times. This chain uses TRBV9 with TRBJ2-3, with TRBD2 matching over 8 bases. Germline CDR1 and CDR2: SGDLS and YYNGEE. The CDR3 is 17 amino acids. The ends lost 0 bases at V and 4 bases at J; junction bases unmatched: 10. CDR3 residues: CASSVATMAGGSDTQYF. The DNA for the CDR3 is TGTGCCAGCAGCGTAGCTACTATGGCGGGGGGATCAGATACGCAGTATTTT. The complete variable domain, with remaining parts taken from reference TRBV9 and TRBJ2-3, reads DSGVTQTPKHLITATGQRVTLRCSPRSGDLSVYWYQQSLDQGLQFLIQYYNGEERAKGNILERFSAQQFPDLHSELNLSSLELGDSALYFCASSVATMAGGSDTQYFGPGTRLTVL.

This clonotype was recorded many times. This chain joins TRBV5-1 and TRBJ2-1, with a possible D match to TRBD2 (6 bases). The CDR3 has 15 residues. The V gene's germline CDR1 is SGHRS and CDR2 YFSETQ. Between the trimmed V and J ends, which lost 0 bases and 9 bases, there was a span of 16 bases. The DNA for the CDR3 is TGCGCCAGCAGCTTGGCGGGAGTTTTTGTTGGTGAGCAGTTCTTC. It encodes CASSLAGVFVGEQFF. Filled out from reference TRBV5-1 and TRBJ2-1, the complete variable domain reads KAGVTQTPRYLIKTRGQQVTLSCSPISGHRSVSWYQQTPGQGLQFLFEYFSETQRNKGNFPGRFSGRQFSNSRSEMNVSTLELGDSALYLCASSLAGVFVGEQFFGPGTRLTVL.

This chain links TRBV2 with TRBJ2-1; 7 bases map to TRBD2. Germline V gene lookup returns CDR1 SNHLY and CDR2 FYNNEI. With 6 bases clipped from V and 5 bases from J, the junction kept 7 bases outside the gene matches. This CDR3 has 14 residues. In nucleotides, the CDR3 is TGTGCCAGCAGCTTAAGCGGGAACGACAATGAGCAGTTCTTC. Protein: CASSLSGNDNEQFF.

The chain joins TRBV20-1 to TRBJ2-5; TRBD1 is a possible D gene (6 bases). CDR3 length equals 13 residues. The germline CDR1 and CDR2 sequences are DFQATT and SNEGSKA (reference sequence). V dropped 5 bases and J dropped 13 bases, with 23 bases sitting between them. CDR3 loop: CSAAPLTGGLGYF. The CDR3 bases are TGCAGTGCTGCCCCTTTGACAGGCGGACTGGGGTACTTC.

This sequence joins TRBV7-6 and TRBJ1-4, with no clear D. Per germline, CDR1 SGHVS and CDR2 FNYEAQ. There are 17 residues in the CDR3. Trimming removed 3 bases at V and 10 bases at J, with 24 bases between. CDR3 sequence (DNA): TGTGCCAGCAGCTTGTCCCCGTCCCGTAAGGACGTAGGAAAACTGTTTTTT. Amino acids: CASSLSPSRKDVGKLFF. Full variable domain (rest looked up from reference TRBV7-6 and TRBJ1-4): GAGVSQSPRYKVTKRGQDVALRCDPISGHVSLYWYRQALGQGPEFLTYFNYEAQQDKSGLPNDRFSAERPEGSISTLTIQRTEQRDSAMYRCASSLSPSRKDVGKLFFGSGTQLSVL.

This clonotype was counted a single time. A single base separates this from a much larger clone, so it may be a read error. The chain carries TRBV29-1 and TRBJ2-1, with D perhaps matching TRBD1 (6 bases). The CDR3 extends over 11 amino acids. Per germline, CDR1 SQVTM and CDR2 ANQGSEA. The CDR3 DNA sequence: TGCAGCACACATCAGGGGAATGGGCAGTTCTTC. Translated: CSTHQGNGQFF.

The V call is TRBV20-1, the J call TRBJ2-3; D may be TRBD1 or TRBD2 (6 bases each). Per germline, CDR1 DFQATT and CDR2 SNEGSKA (reference sequence). Trimming removed 6 bases at V and 3 bases at J, with 16 bases between. The CDR3 is 14 residues long. The CDR3 protein is CSAYNQGRTDTQYF. DNA of the CDR3: TGCAGTGCCTACAACCAGGGGAGGACAGATACGCAGTATTTT.

Regarding this clonotype: The junction departs from germline at one end; a sequencing error may be responsible. V usage is TRBV6-6 and J usage is TRBJ2-5; D gene uncertain. Germline V gene sequence: CDR1 MNHNY, CDR2 SVGAGI (reference sequence). The CDR3 sequence is 15 residues long. Here the CDR3 DNA reads TGTGCCAGCAGTTACTCGGCAGGCATACAAGAGACCCGGTACTTC. Protein product: CASSYSAGIQETRYF.

This clonotype has a handful of counts. V is TRBV7-9 and J is TRBJ1-2, with TRBD1 matching 7 bases. The CDR3 length is 14 residues. V lost 1 base, J lost 5 bases, and 4 bases stayed unmatched. Germline-derived CDR1 and CDR2 are SEHNR and FQNEAQ (reference sequence). This chain's CDR3 is CASSLEGTVYGYTF. Written as DNA, the CDR3 is TGTGCCAGCAGCTTAGAAGGGACAGTGTATGGCTACACCTTC. Looking up the rest from reference TRBV7-9 and TRBJ1-2 gives the full variable domain: DTGVSQNPRHKITKRGQNVTFRCDPISEHNRLYWYRQTLGQGPEFLTYFQNEAQLEKSRLLSDRFSAERPKGSFSTLEIQRTEQGDSAMYLCASSLEGTVYGYTFGSGTRLTVV.

V usage is TRBV7-2 and J usage is TRBJ2-5; D may correspond to TRBD1 or TRBD2 (6 bases each). Germline CDR1 reads SGHTA; CDR2 reads FQGNSA. CDR3 length equals 15 residues. V lost 1 base and J lost 2, with 11 bases in between. CDR3 region: CASSLGRGRQETQYF. The CDR3, as DNA: TGTGCCAGCAGCTTAGGACGGGGGCGACAAGAGACCCAGTACTTC.

This rearrangement joins TRBV7-9 to TRBJ2-7; D not resolved. The CDR3 has 16 residues. Trimming took 1 base from V and 0 from J, leaving 13 bases between them. Germline assignment: CDR1 SEHNR and CDR2 FQNEAQ (reference sequence). This CDR3 is CASSLGNSFSSYEQYF. The CDR3 nucleotides are TGTGCCAGCAGCTTAGGTAACAGTTTTAGCTCCTACGAGCAGTACTTC. The variable domain in full, completed from reference TRBV7-9 and TRBJ2-7, reads DTGVSQNPRHKITKRGQNVTFRCDPISEHNRLYWYRQTLGQGPEFLTYFQNEAQLEKSRLLSDRFSAERPKGSFSTLEIQRTEQGDSAMYLCASSLGNSFSSYEQYFGPGTRLTVT.

About this clonotype: At one end the junction does not follow the germline gene, possibly because of a read error. The gene calls are TRBV5-1 and TRBJ2-7; no firm D call. Germline CDR1 reads SGHRS; CDR2 reads YFSETQ. The CDR3 spans 15 residues. This CDR3 reads CASSRPRPYSYEQHF. The CDR3, as DNA: TGCGCCAGCAGCCGCCCGCGCCCATATTCCTACGAGCAGCACTTC.

The rearrangement links TRBV12-3 or TRBV12-4 to TRBJ2-3; TRBD1 or TRBD2 may be the D gene (5 bases each). V dropped 5 bases and J dropped 3 bases, with 21 bases sitting between them. The CDR3 contains 17 residues. The CDR3 nucleotides are TGTGCCAGCAGTCTTTCCCGCTTCAGGGAGAGAACAGATACGCAGTATTTT. As protein: CASSLSRFRERTDTQYF.

A word on this clonotype: One end of the junction fails to match germline, which may point to a read error. This chain links TRBV20-1 with TRBJ2-7; 9 nucleotides align to TRBD2. The J call may be wrong; the DNA end is better matched by TRBJ2-4. Looked up from germline, CDR1 is DFQATT and CDR2 is SNEGSKA (reference sequence). This CDR3 contains 15 residues. This chain's CDR3 is CSAGDLAGGWNIQYF. The CDR3 DNA follows: TGCAGTGCTGGAGATCTGGCGGGGGGGTGGAACATTCAGTACTTC.

In this sample, this clonotype turned up once. The genes are TRBV20-1 and TRBJ2-7, with 7 bases fitting TRBD1. CDR1 is DFQATT and CDR2 is SNEGSKA in the germline V gene (reference sequence). After removal of 3 bases from V and 2 bases from J, the junction contained 10 bases not matched to a gene. This CDR3 contains 15 residues. CDR3 loop: CSASSSQGVPYEQYF. CDR3 sequence (DNA): TGCAGTGCTAGTTCTTCCCAGGGGGTTCCCTACGAGCAGTACTTC.

This clonotype was counted between two and nine times. The rearrangement joins TRBV5-1 to TRBJ1-4; a weak D match, TRBD1 (6 bases). The CDR3 is made up of 16 amino acids. The germline V gene encodes CDR1 SGHRS and CDR2 YFSETQ. The germline V and J ends were trimmed by 0 bases and 4 bases, with 13 bases remaining between them. CDR3 amino acids: CASSLVATGGNEKLFF. CDR3 nucleotide sequence: TGCGCCAGCAGCTTGGTAGCGACAGGCGGTAATGAAAAACTGTTTTTT.

The chain recombines TRBV5-6 with TRBJ1-1; possibly TRBD1 for D (5 bases). The CDR3 contains 13 residues. V gave up 6 bases and J gave up 7 bases, with 16 bases separating them. Germline V gene sequence: CDR1 SGHDT, CDR2 YYEEEE. The CDR3 loop reads CASTQTGVLEAFF. CDR3 coding DNA: TGTGCCAGCACCCAAACGGGGGTCCTTGAAGCTTTCTTT.

This clonotype has just a few counts. The chain combines TRBV5-1 with TRBJ2-5; maybe TRBD2 (5 bases). The germline gives CDR1 SGHRS, CDR2 YFSETQ. V was clipped by 1 base and J by 7 bases, with 17 bases between them. CDR3 length: 15 residues. CDR3 DNA sequence: TGCGCCAGCAGCTTGATGGAGGCACACAAAGGGACCCAGTACTTC. Amino acid sequence: CASSLMEAHKGTQYF. The full variable domain, its missing parts supplied by reference TRBV5-1 and TRBJ2-5, is KAGVTQTPRYLIKTRGQQVTLSCSPISGHRSVSWYQQTPGQGLQFLFEYFSETQRNKGNFPGRFSGRQFSNSRSEMNVSTLELGDSALYLCASSLMEAHKGTQYFGPGTRLLVL.

This clonotype has a count of ten or more. The J gene is TRBJ1-2, the V gene TRBV4-1; tentative D call: TRBD1 (6 bases). V was cut by 0 bases and J by 4 bases, with 12 bases left in between. The CDR3 extends over 15 amino acids. CDR1 MGHRA and CDR2 YSYEKL come from the germline V gene. The CDR3 bases are TGCGCCAGCAGCCAAGAAAGCAGGGGAACCTATGGCTACACCTTC. Translating it yields CASSQESRGTYGYTF.

V and J are TRBV7-9 and TRBJ2-7; the D gene is possibly TRBD2 (7 bases). V was pared by 4 bases and J by 0 bases, with 16 bases between. CDR3 size: 16 residues. Germline CDR1 and CDR2: SEHNR and FQNEAQ (reference sequence). The CDR3 sequence: CASSSRGGHSSYEQYF. The CDR3 DNA follows: TGTGCCAGCAGCTCTAGGGGGGGCCATAGCTCCTACGAGCAGTACTTC.

Many counts were recorded for this clonotype. The V gene is TRBV29-1, the J gene TRBJ2-3; a weak D match, TRBD2 (5 bases). V was trimmed by 4 bases and J by 1 base, leaving 15 bases between them. From germline, CDR1 is SQVTM and CDR2 ANQGSEA. The CDR3 consists of 15 residues. The CDR3 DNA reads TGCAGCGTTGCTGGTCGGGATGGGGGCACAGATACGCAGTATTTT. Translating gives CSVAGRDGGTDTQYF.